Sequencing of this T cell receptor beta chain was carried out in a study of CD8 T cells in Susac syndrome. In the case of this clonotype: Its target is not known.

Overall study findings and caveats: As acknowledged by the study, its TCR sequencing and HLA analysis included a relatively small number of individuals.

V gave up 2 bases and J gave up 3 bases, with 11 bases separating them. The CDR3 totals 14 residues. RNA was extracted with the RNeasy kit, and a quantity of roughly 0.5 to 1 ug was reverse transcribed using random hexamers. TCRdb ran MiXCR on the immunoSEQ multiplex PCR reads and lists one entry per CDR3 protein. The sample holds 240,000 or so distinct CDR3 sequences, approximately 95% seen once. The CD8+ and CD4+ T cells were isolated magnetically using a negative isolation approach, whereas the TEMRA cells were enriched by FACS. The sequenced sample was CD4+ T cells from PBMCs. The clonotype originates from a human donor with Susac syndrome. The rearrangement uses TRBV12-3 or TRBV12-4 and TRBJ2-7; D is unclear. The CDR3, as DNA: TGTGCCAGCAGTTTACAGCTGAACGGCTACGAGCAGTACTTC. It specifies CASSLQLNGYEQYF.